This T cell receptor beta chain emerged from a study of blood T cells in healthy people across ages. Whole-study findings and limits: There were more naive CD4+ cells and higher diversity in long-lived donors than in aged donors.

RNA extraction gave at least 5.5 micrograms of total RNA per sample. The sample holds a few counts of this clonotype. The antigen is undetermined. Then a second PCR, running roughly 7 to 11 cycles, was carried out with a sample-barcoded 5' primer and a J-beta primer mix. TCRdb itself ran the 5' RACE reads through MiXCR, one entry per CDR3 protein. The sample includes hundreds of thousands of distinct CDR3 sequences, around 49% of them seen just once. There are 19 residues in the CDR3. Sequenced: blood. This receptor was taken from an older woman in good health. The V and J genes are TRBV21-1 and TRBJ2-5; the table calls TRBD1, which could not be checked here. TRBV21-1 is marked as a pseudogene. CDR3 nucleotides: TGTGCCAGCAGCAAGACGCCGAGACAGCTCCCACCCGATTCGGAGACCCAGTACTTC. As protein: CASSKTPRQLPPDSETQYF.